Below, one T cell receptor beta chain is given with its context. Libraries were prepared by immunoSEQ multiplex PCR; TCRdb keeps only in-frame clonotypes and omits some of them. The top ten hold over 10% of the sample, which has roughly 40,000 clones, more than 90% seen once. The entry originates in a study of T cell changes during pregnancy in multiple sclerosis. The sequenced sample was CD8+ T cells from peripheral blood mononuclear cells, obtained in the first trimester of pregnancy. The source is a female donor with multiple sclerosis, enrolled in a pregnancy study.

CDR3 sequence (DNA): TGCGCCAGCAGCATGGGACAGGGCAGATACGAGCAGTACTTC. This encodes CASSMGQGRYEQYF. The chain employs TRBV5-1 and TRBJ2-7, with 9 bases fitting TRBD1. Looked up from germline, CDR1 is SGHRS and CDR2 is YFSETQ. This CDR3 has 14 amino acids. Trimming took 4 bases from V and 4 from J; bases not matched to a gene: 6.